This T cell receptor beta chain was profiled in a study of blood T cell repertoires in COVID-19. Only in-frame clones appear in the TCRdb table, and some are missing; sequencing was by immunoSEQ multiplex PCR. The top ten hold 1.9% of the sample, which has approximately 300,000 clones, 85% seen once. This sequence was found in a woman in her 30s who had been exposed to COVID-19. The sequenced material came from PBMCs or T cells enriched from blood (not recorded which).

The CDR3 nucleotides read TGTGCCAGCAGCTTCCAGGGGTCCTACAATGAGCAGTTCTTC. It codes for CASSFQGSYNEQFF. The chain couples TRBV11-2 to TRBJ2-1; maybe TRBD1 (6 bases). Germline-derived CDR1 and CDR2 are SGHAT and FQNNGV. Trimming took 3 bases from V and 1 from J, leaving 7 bases between them. There are 14 residues in the CDR3.